The 23 T cell receptor beta chains below were found in one sample sequenced in a study of T cell clonality in common variable immunodeficiency. Only in-frame clones appear in the TCRdb table, and some are missing; sequencing was by immunoSEQ multiplex PCR. The table lists tens of thousands of clones, with no singletons. Sequenced: peripheral blood mononuclear cells. Receptors were obtained from a person aged 18 to 75 in good health.

In its sample, this clone was seen many times. With the read ending 3 residues before the CDR3 end, the germline J gene is used to fill in that end. The rearrangement links TRBV2 to TRBJ2-7; TRBD2 agrees at 12 bases. Germline CDR1 and CDR2: SNHLY and FYNNEI. The CDR3 contains 18 residues. V trimming: 5 bases; J trimming: 0 bases; junction bases outside the gene matches: 11. The CDR3 region is CASSRTPGLAGASYEQYF. The CDR3 DNA, read in part, is TGTGCCAGCAGTCGGACACCGGGACTAGCGGGTGCCTCCTACGAG. Combining the CDR3 with reference TRBV2 and TRBJ2-7 gives the whole variable domain EPEVTQTPSHQVTQMGQEVILRCVPISNHLYFYWYRQILGQKVEFLVSFYNNEISEKSEIFDDQFSVERPDGSNFTLKIRSTKLEDSAMYFCASSRTPGLAGASYEQYFGPGTRLTVT.

In this sample, this clone turned up many times. The DNA ends 3 residues before the CDR3 does, and the rest of the CDR3 is filled in from the germline J gene. The V gene is TRBV20-1, the J gene TRBJ2-1; D call uncertain. CDR1 and CDR2 from the germline V gene are DFQATT and SNEGSKA (reference sequence). Trimming cost V 4 bases and J 0 bases, with 10 bases left between them. The CDR3 consists of 14 residues. CDR3 in amino acids: CSANSPSSYNEQFF. The covered CDR3 bases are TGCAGTGCTAATTCTCCTAGCTCCTACAATGAG.

Many counts were recorded for this clone. Just one base apart from a much larger clone, this may be a read error. The read ends 3 residues before the CDR3 terminus; that terminus is restored from the germline J gene. The J gene is TRBJ1-4, the V gene TRBV5-1, with D possibly being TRBD1 (5 bases). CDR3 length equals 16 residues. Germline V gene lookup returns CDR1 SGHRS and CDR2 YFSETQ. CDR3 bases read: TGCGCCAGCAGCTTAGTAGGGGCGCTTGGGGCCAACGTA. As protein: CASSLVGALGANV. The full CDR3 reads CASSLVGALGANVLFF.

This clone was recorded many times. The read finishes 3 residues shy of the CDR3 end, and the germline J gene is used to complete it. V and J are TRBV5-1 and TRBJ2-5; 9 positions agree with TRBD1. Germline CDR1 reads SGHRS; CDR2 reads YFSETQ. With 3 bases clipped from V and 2 bases from J, the junction kept 5 bases outside the gene matches. The CDR3 length is 15 residues. Partial CDR3 DNA: TGCGCCAGCAGCTCAGCCGGGACAGGGCAAGAGACC. Its protein is CASSSAGTGQET. The full-length CDR3 reads as CASSSAGTGQETQYF.

This clone has more than one count but fewer than ten. The observed sequence ends 3 residues before the CDR3 terminus, with the missing tail filled in from the germline J gene. The rearrangement joins TRBV19 to TRBJ1-1; TRBD1 aligns across 10 bases. V gave up 5 bases and J gave up 4 bases; unmatched junction bases: 4. The CDR3 is 14 residues long. Germline-derived CDR1 and CDR2 are LNHDA and SQIVND (reference sequence). The covered CDR3 bases are TGTGCCAGTAGTGGGGGACAGGGGCCCACTGAA. Its protein is CASSGGQGPTE. The whole CDR3 sequence reads CASSGGQGPTEAFF.

This clone was counted only a few times. The read gets to within 3 residues of the CDR3 end, and the germline J gene fills in the rest. The V and J genes are TRBV10-1 and TRBJ2-5, with 7 bases matching TRBD1. J was trimmed by 5 bases and V by 0 bases; bases with no gene match: 6. There are 15 residues in the CDR3. Germline V gene data show CDR1 as WNHNN and CDR2 as SYGVQD (reference sequence). The covered CDR3 bases are TGCGCCAGCAGTGAGTCCGGACAGGCGTGGGAGACC. Translated, it gives CASSESGQAWET. The CDR3 reads in full as CASSESGQAWETQYF.

This clone was counted at least ten times. The read comes to an end 3 residues before the CDR3 does, leaving the germline J gene to fill in the end. The genes are TRBV6-2 or TRBV6-3 and TRBJ2-2; TRBD2 matches 12 bases. Germline CDR1 is MNHEY and CDR2 is SVGEGT. The CDR3 has 16 residues. V shed 4 bases and J 7 bases; nucleotides not matched to a gene: 7. The CDR3: CASSWLAGGPIGELFF. Partial CDR3 DNA: TGTGCCAGCAGTTGGCTAGCGGGAGGGCCGATCGGGGAG.

At least ten counts were recorded for this clone. The sequenced fragment ends 3 residues before the CDR3 boundary, so the rest is inferred from the germline J gene. The V gene is TRBV19, the J gene TRBJ2-5; TRBD2 matches 8 bases. In germline, CDR1 is LNHDA, CDR2 SQIVND (reference sequence). Unmatched junction bases numbered 10, after V lost 6 bases and J lost 4 bases. The CDR3 length is 15 residues. The CDR3 DNA, read in part, is TGTGCCAGTAGCCGCGGGGGGCAGGGAGGAGAGACC. Amino acid sequence: CASSRGGQGGET. The entire CDR3 protein reads CASSRGGQGGETQYF.

This clone was observed a few times. From the germline J gene comes the end of the CDR3, since the read stops 3 residues before it. The chain recombines TRBV2 with TRBJ1-2, with D unresolved. CDR3 size: 12 residues. The germline CDR1 and CDR2 sequences are SNHLY and FYNNEI. V was trimmed by 4 bases and J by 7 bases, leaving 10 bases between them. CDR3 amino acids: CASSGRGAGYTF. The DNA read from the CDR3 is TGTGCCAGCAGTGGTCGGGGAGCTGGC.

This clone was counted ten times or more. This chain's CDR3 is CASTSLSSGANVLTF. The sequenced part of the CDR3 DNA is TGTGCCAGCACCTCCCTTAGCTCTGGGGCCAACGTC. The chain carries TRBV5-4 and TRBJ2-6; D is undetermined. The CDR3 end is not reached by the read, which stops 3 residues before it; the germline J gene fills it in. The CDR3 contains 15 residues. V was cut by 6 bases and J by 0 bases, with 10 bases left in between. Germline assignment: CDR1 SGHNT and CDR2 YYREEE (reference sequence).

This clone came up many times. The read stops 3 residues short of the end of the CDR3; the missing end is completed from the germline J gene. The chain combines TRBV12-3 or TRBV12-4 with TRBJ2-7; no reliable D call. Deletions cut 3 bases from V and 5 bases from J, with 14 bases between. CDR3 length equals 14 residues. The DNA read from the CDR3 is TGTGCCAGCAGTTTCACGACTGCTGTCGACGAG. This sequence encodes CASSFTTAVDE. The full CDR3 sequence reads CASSFTTAVDEQYF.

Many counts were recorded for this clone. The sequenced CDR3 bases are TGTGCCAGCAGTTTTCTGGCTGAG. As protein: CASSFLAE. The CDR3 as a whole reads CASSFLAEQFF. This chain uses TRBV28 with TRBJ2-1; unclear D gene. With the read ending 3 residues before the CDR3 end, the germline J gene is used to fill in that end. Germline loops: CDR1 MDHEN, CDR2 SYDVKM. Trimming pared 3 bases from V and 9 bases from J, leaving 6 bases between. The CDR3 has 11 amino acids.

This clone was observed many times. The CDR3 end is not reached by the read, which stops 3 residues before it; the germline J gene fills it in. The chain is built from TRBV20-1 and TRBJ2-7; 8 positions match TRBD1. V was clipped by 1 base and J by 6 bases; unmatched bases: 8. The CDR3 covers 14 residues. CDR1 and CDR2 (germline): DFQATT, SNEGSKA (reference sequence). CDR3 bases read: TGCAGTGCTAGAGGTCTCGCAGGGGGCACCGAG. It is translated as CSARGLAGGTE. The entire CDR3 protein is CSARGLAGGTEQYF.

This clone was picked up many times. The CDR3 extends 3 residues past the end of the read, so its final part is completed from the germline J gene. The J gene is TRBJ2-5, the V gene TRBV20-1, with 7 positions matching TRBD1. CDR1 is DFQATT, CDR2 SNEGSKA, per germline (reference sequence). V lost 6 bases, J lost 5 bases, and 18 bases stayed unmatched. The CDR3 sequence is 16 residues long. The CDR3 loop reads CSAKPYRGEGGETQYF. CDR3 bases read: TGCAGTGCGAAACCTTACAGGGGCGAAGGCGGCGAGACC.

This clone was observed many times. The read halts 3 residues ahead of the CDR3 end, with the missing end drawn from the germline J gene. V is TRBV6-1 and J is TRBJ2-5; tentative D call: TRBD1 (6 bases). Trimming removed 3 bases from V and 1 base from J, with 12 bases in between. This CDR3 region has 15 residues. Germline-derived CDR1 and CDR2 are MNHNS and SASEGT. Incomplete CDR3 DNA: TGTGCCAGCAGTGACGACAGGAGTACCCAAGAGACC. This encodes CASSDDRSTQET. The whole CDR3 sequence reads CASSDDRSTQETQYF.

This clone was observed at least ten times. The DNA ends 3 residues before the CDR3 does, and the rest of the CDR3 is filled in from the germline J gene. V and J are TRBV30 and TRBJ2-7, with 8 bases lining up with TRBD1. The CDR3 contains 13 residues. Germline assignment: CDR1 GTSNPN and CDR2 SVGIG (reference sequence). The V and J ends lost 8 bases and 2 bases, in that order; junction bases with no gene match: 8. The sequenced part of the CDR3 DNA is TGTGCCAGTCAGGACAGGGCCACCTACGAG. Amino acids: CASQDRATYE. The whole CDR3 protein is CASQDRATYEQYF.

The sample holds many counts of this clone. The missing CDR3 end, 3 residues past where the read stops, is filled in from the germline J gene. The V and J genes are TRBV30 and TRBJ2-6; D is ambiguous. V was shortened by 7 bases and J by 2 bases, with 15 bases between the two germline ends. Germline V gene sequence: CDR1 GTSNPN, CDR2 SVGIG (reference sequence). The CDR3 is 15 amino acids. CDR3 in amino acids: CASEVGLAGANVLTF. CDR3 DNA (partial): TGTGCCTCCGAGGTTGGGCTGGCTGGGGCCAACGTC.

This clone has a count of ten or more. The read comes to an end 3 residues before the CDR3 does, leaving the germline J gene to fill in the end. The chain is built from TRBV6-1 and TRBJ2-4; 8 bases fit TRBD1. The germline V gene encodes CDR1 MNHNS and CDR2 SASEGT. The CDR3 sequence is 14 residues long. This CDR3 reads CASSEGTGFYGQYF. The CDR3 bases that were read are TGTGCCAGCAGTGAAGGGACAGGGTTCTATGGT.

CDR3 loop: CASSGLTDGGNSPLFF. The covered CDR3 bases are TGTGCCAGCAGTGGACTTACCGACGGGGGTAATTCACCA. J is TRBJ1-4 and V is TRBV2; the D gene is possibly TRBD1 (5 bases). The read falls 3 residues short of the CDR3 end, and the missing part is taken from the germline J gene. The CDR3 runs 16 residues. Looked up from germline, CDR1 is SNHLY and CDR2 is FYNNEI. The complete variable domain, with remaining parts taken from reference TRBV2 and TRBJ1-4, reads EPEVTQTPSHQVTQMGQEVILRCVPISNHLYFYWYRQILGQKVEFLVSFYNNEISEKSEIFDDQFSVERPDGSNFTLKIRSTKLEDSAMYFCASSGLTDGGNSPLFFGSGTQLSVL.

There are many counts of this clone. Read data end 3 residues before the CDR3 end; the end is taken from the germline J gene. The V gene is TRBV12-3 or TRBV12-4, the J gene TRBJ1-5; perhaps TRBD1 as D (5 bases). V dropped 8 bases and J dropped 1 base, with 15 bases sitting between them. CDR3 length equals 15 residues. The covered CDR3 bases are TGTGCCAGCCAAGACAGTTTGGGCAGCAATCAGCCC. This codes for CASQDSLGSNQP. In full, the CDR3 is CASQDSLGSNQPQHF.

Notes on this clone: The read ends 3 residues shy of where the CDR3 ends; the end is completed using the germline J gene. The chain recombines TRBV7-9 with TRBJ2-7; 9 positions agree with TRBD2. The CDR3 loop spans 14 amino acids. The V and J ends lost 5 bases and 2 bases, in that order; junction bases with no gene match: 4. The V gene's germline CDR1 is SEHNR and CDR2 FQNEAQ (reference sequence). Here the CDR3 reads CASSTSGRAYEQYF. CDR3 DNA, as far as it was read: TGTGCCAGCAGCACTAGCGGGCGCGCCTACGAG.

This clone was counted many times. The read stops 3 residues short of the end of the CDR3; the missing end is completed from the germline J gene. The chain joins TRBV19 to TRBJ2-7; the D gene is possibly TRBD1 (5 bases). CDR1 is LNHDA, CDR2 SQIVND, per germline (reference sequence). Trimming removed 4 bases at V and 5 bases at J, with 21 bases between. This CDR3 has 16 amino acids. This chain's CDR3 is CASSTDAGFLVNEQYF. Incomplete CDR3 DNA: TGTGCCAGTAGTACCGATGCAGGGTTCCTAGTGAACGAG.

With regard to this clone: The CDR3 goes on 3 residues after the read ends, and that part is filled in from the germline J gene. The chain couples TRBV6-2 or TRBV6-3 to TRBJ1-2; a possible D gene is TRBD1 (5 bases). The CDR3 totals 13 residues. Germline V lookup: CDR1 MNHEY, CDR2 SVGEGT. The CDR3 DNA, read in part, is TGTGCCAGCAGTTACAGCCAGGGCTACGAC. Its protein product is CASSYSQGYD. The full CDR3 is CASSYSQGYDYTF.